The sequence of this TCR beta chain was determined in a study of blood T cell repertoires in COVID-19. What the recovered Cohort 3 donors had was two negative PCRs, clearance, or symptom resolution. The assay was immunoSEQ multiplex PCR, and TCRdb's table has in-frame clones only and misses some. The sample includes just over 350,000 clones, roughly 87% of them seen just once. V was shortened by 7 bases and J by 11 bases, with 15 bases between the two germline ends. From germline, CDR1 is MRHNA and CDR2 SNTAGT. The CDR3 totals 12 residues. This sequence originates from a woman under 40 who had recovered from COVID-19. The chain employs TRBV6-4 and TRBJ1-5; maybe TRBD1 (6 bases). The sample comprised PBMCs or T cells enriched from blood (not recorded which). The CDR3 protein is CASNLGGSAQHF. The CDR3, as DNA: TGTGCCAGCAATTTAGGGGGATCAGCCCAGCATTTT.